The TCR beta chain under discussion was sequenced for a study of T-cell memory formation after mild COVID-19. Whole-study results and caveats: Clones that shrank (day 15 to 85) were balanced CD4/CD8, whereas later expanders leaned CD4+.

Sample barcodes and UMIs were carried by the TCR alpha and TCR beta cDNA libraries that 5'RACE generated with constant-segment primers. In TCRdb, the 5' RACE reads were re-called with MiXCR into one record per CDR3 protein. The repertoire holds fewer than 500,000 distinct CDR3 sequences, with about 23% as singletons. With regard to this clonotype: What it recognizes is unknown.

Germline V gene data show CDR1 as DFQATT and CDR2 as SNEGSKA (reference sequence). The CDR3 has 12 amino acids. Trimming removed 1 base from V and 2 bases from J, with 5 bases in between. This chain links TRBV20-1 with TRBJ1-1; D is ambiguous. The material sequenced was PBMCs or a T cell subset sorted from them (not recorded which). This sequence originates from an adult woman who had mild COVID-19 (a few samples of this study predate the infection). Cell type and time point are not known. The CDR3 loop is CSARVGNTEAFF. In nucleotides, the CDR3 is TGCAGTGCTAGAGTCGGAAACACTGAAGCTTTCTTT.